These 28 T cell receptor beta chains share one sample of origin, sequenced in a study of blood T cell repertoires in COVID-19. Repertoires were generated with immunoSEQ multiplex PCR, while TCRdb's copy carries only in-frame clones and drops some. The repertoire has fewer than 400,000 clones, 85% of them found once; the top ten carry over 1.5%. Sequences were obtained from PBMCs or T cells enriched from blood (not recorded which). These receptors were taken from a woman between 25 and 40 years old who had been exposed to COVID-19.

This chain joins TRBV3-1 (or the pseudogene TRBV3-2) and TRBJ2-7; 8 positions match TRBD1. Germline V CDR1 and CDR2: LGHDT, YNNKEL (reference sequence). There are 14 residues in the CDR3. With V trimmed by 5 bases and J by 3 bases, 6 bases remained unmatched. DNA of the CDR3: TGTGCCAGCAGCGGGGGACAGGCCTACTACGAGCAGTACTTC. As protein: CASSGGQAYYEQYF.

This clone is a singleton in its sample. The gene calls are TRBV7-9 and TRBJ2-5; D remains unclear. Trimming took off 3 bases at V and 4 bases at J, with 9 bases between the two ends. In germline, CDR1 is SEHNR, CDR2 FQNEAQ (reference sequence). This CDR3 is 13 amino acids long. CDR3 bases: TGTGCCAGCAGCTTCCCCCCCCGAGAGACCCAGTACTTC. This gives the protein CASSFPPRETQYF.

The chain combines TRBV13 with TRBJ2-7; 10 nucleotides align to TRBD2. Trimming took 5 bases from V and 5 from J; bases not matched to a gene: 12. Looked up from germline, CDR1 is PRHDT and CDR2 is FYEKMQ (reference sequence). CDR3 length: 16 amino acids. The CDR3 DNA reads as TGTGCCAGCAGCCTCGGGGCTAGCGGGAGTCCCAACGAGCAGTACTTC. Amino acids: CASSLGASGSPNEQYF. The full variable domain, rest sourced from reference TRBV13 and TRBJ2-7, is AAGVIQSPRHLIKEKRETATLKCYPIPRHDTVYWYQQGPGQDPQFLISFYEKMQSDKGSIPDRFSAQQFSDYHSELNMSSLELGDSALYFCASSLGASGSPNEQYFGPGTRLTVT.

This clone showed up just a few times. The CDR3 bases are TGTGCCACCAACGCTTTCGGGACAGGGGTTAATCAGCCCCAGCATTTT. Protein: CATNAFGTGVNQPQHF. The V gene is TRBV28, the J gene TRBJ1-5; 10 positions agree with TRBD1. The V segment lost 10 bases and the J segment 4 bases; nucleotides outside the gene matches: 13. The CDR3 has 16 amino acids. Germline V lookup: CDR1 MDHEN, CDR2 SYDVKM.

This clone was seen once. The V gene is TRBV2, the J gene TRBJ2-1; 10 bases fit TRBD2. This CDR3 is built from 14 residues. CDR1 SNHLY and CDR2 FYNNEI come from the germline V gene. Trimming at V came to 6 bases and at J to 9 bases, leaving 8 bases not matched to a gene. In DNA form, the CDR3 reads TGTGCCAGCAGATCGGGACTAGCGTCCGCTGAGCAGTTCTTC. Its protein is CASRSGLASAEQFF.

The chain links TRBV4-1 to TRBJ2-3; D remains ambiguous. Germline V gene lookup returns CDR1 MGHRA and CDR2 YSYEKL. CDR3 size: 12 residues. Trimming took 3 bases from V and 9 from J, leaving 10 bases between them. The CDR3 DNA reads as TGCGCCAGCAGCCAGTACATGCTGACGCAGTATTTT. Its protein product is CASSQYMLTQYF.

The chain is built from TRBV14 and TRBJ1-6; D is unclear. The CDR3 is 18 amino acids. The germline V gene encodes CDR1 SGHDN and CDR2 FVKESK. V was clipped by 0 bases and J by 4 bases, with 16 bases between them. Here the CDR3 reads CASSQDRSSGGYNSPLHF. The CDR3 DNA follows: TGTGCCAGCAGCCAAGATCGATCGAGCGGCGGGTATAATTCACCCCTCCACTTT.

This rearrangement joins TRBV15 to TRBJ2-5, with TRBD1 matching over 8 bases. The junction had 13 bases not matched to a gene; V was cut back by 3 bases and J by 4 bases. CDR1 is LNHNV, CDR2 YYDKDF, per germline (reference sequence). The CDR3 runs to 17 residues. The CDR3, as DNA: TGTGCCACCAGCAGGGGGGCAGGACAGGGTGCTCCAGAGACCCAGTACTTC. Translated, it gives CATSRGAGQGAPETQYF. Combining the CDR3 with reference TRBV15 and TRBJ2-5 gives the whole variable domain DAMVIQNPRYQVTQFGKPVTLSCSQTLNHNVMYWYQQKSSQAPKLLFHYYDKDFNNEADTPDNFQSRRPNTSFCFLDIRSPGLGDTAMYLCATSRGAGQGAPETQYFGPGTRLLVL.

This rearrangement joins TRBV5-8 to TRBJ2-6; 13 bases agree with TRBD2. CDR1 is SGHTS, CDR2 YDEGEE, per germline. With 4 bases clipped from V and 4 bases from J, the junction kept 11 bases outside the gene matches. The CDR3 consists of 19 residues. In DNA, the CDR3 is TGTGCCAGCAGCACGGGACTAGCGGGGCTTACATGGGGGGCCAACGTCCTGACTTTC. This translates into CASSTGLAGLTWGANVLTF.

This clone turned up a few times. This rearrangement joins TRBV30 to TRBJ2-7; 12 nucleotides align to TRBD2. CDR1 GTSNPN and CDR2 SVGIG come from the germline V gene (reference sequence). The CDR3 sequence is 18 residues long. Trimming cost V 0 bases and J 0 bases; bases outside gene matches: 9. The CDR3 loop is CAWSVLPSGRANSYEQYF. CDR3 sequence (DNA): TGTGCCTGGAGTGTACTCCCTAGCGGGAGGGCAAACTCCTACGAGCAGTACTTC.

This clone was observed once. The V and J genes are TRBV30 and TRBJ2-7, with D tentatively TRBD1 (6 bases). This CDR3 is 14 amino acids long. The V gene's germline CDR1 is GTSNPN and CDR2 SVGIG (reference sequence). Trimming left V 2 bases short and J 2 bases short, with 13 bases between. CDR3 region: CAWSTIGQTYEQYF. The CDR3 DNA follows: TGTGCCTGGAGTACGATCGGACAGACCTACGAGCAGTACTTC.

The rearrangement uses TRBV20-1 and TRBJ2-5, with no clear D. The V end lost 3 bases, the J end lost 2 bases, and 13 bases lay between the germline ends. This CDR3 spans 14 amino acids. Looked up from germline, CDR1 is DFQATT and CDR2 is SNEGSKA (reference sequence). The CDR3 loop is CSASAGFRQETQYF. The CDR3 region has the DNA TGCAGTGCTAGTGCCGGGTTCCGGCAAGAGACCCAGTACTTC.

The V call is TRBV6-5, the J call TRBJ1-3; D is possibly TRBD1 (5 bases). This CDR3 has 15 amino acids. The V end lost 4 bases, the J end lost 5 bases, and 15 bases lay between the germline ends. CDR1 is MNHEY, CDR2 SVGAGI, per germline. For the CDR3, the DNA is TGTGCCAGCAGTTTTGGCAGGGATCACAGAAACACCATATATTTT. Translated: CASSFGRDHRNTIYF.

CDR3 protein: CASSLWGGKEGNEQFF. CDR3 DNA sequence: TGTGCCAGCAGTTTATGGGGCGGGAAAGAGGGTAATGAGCAGTTCTTC. This chain connects TRBV28 to TRBJ2-1, with D tentatively TRBD2 (6 bases). V shed 0 bases and J shed 7 bases, with 16 bases lying between them. This CDR3 is built from 16 residues. Germline CDR1 reads MDHEN; CDR2 reads SYDVKM.

The rearrangement uses TRBV28 and TRBJ2-5; 8 nucleotides align to TRBD1. The J segment lost 4 bases and the V segment lost 7 bases, leaving 5 bases of the junction unmatched. Germline CDR1 reads MDHEN; CDR2 reads SYDVKM. The CDR3 loop spans 13 amino acids. CDR3: CASNGQGAETQYF. The CDR3 DNA reads as TGTGCCAGCAATGGTCAGGGGGCAGAGACCCAGTACTTC.

As for this clone: An end of the junction differs from the germline gene, which may be a read error. The V gene is TRBV7-7, the J gene TRBJ2-3, with 9 bases aligning to TRBD1. The CDR3 extends over 14 amino acids. Germline CDR1 is SSHAT and CDR2 is FNYEAQ (reference sequence). CDR3 amino acids: CASNTGGNTDTQYF. Here the CDR3 DNA reads TGTGCTAGCAATACAGGGGGCAACACAGATACGCAGTATTTT.

This sequence joins TRBV10-3 and TRBJ1-3; the D gene is possibly TRBD1 (5 bases). The germline gives CDR1 ENHRY, CDR2 SYGVKD. Trimming pared 3 bases from V and 4 bases from J, leaving 10 bases between. The CDR3 has 14 amino acids. The CDR3 DNA follows: TGTGCCATCAGTGAACCCAGGGTAGGAAACACCATATATTTT. Its translation: CAISEPRVGNTIYF.

This clone was observed a single time. The gene calls are TRBV28 and TRBJ1-2, with 9 bases aligning to TRBD1. The CDR3 runs 14 residues. Germline V gives CDR1 MDHEN, CDR2 SYDVKM. J lost 3 bases, V lost 6 bases, and 5 bases had no gene match. CDR3 loop: CASSDWTGDYGYTF. CDR3 bases: TGTGCCAGCAGCGATTGGACAGGGGACTATGGCTACACCTTC.

The rearrangement uses TRBV5-1 and TRBJ2-1, with 8 nucleotides matching TRBD2. There are 15 residues in the CDR3. Germline trimming cut 7 bases from V and 0 bases from J; bases unmatched to any gene: 6. Germline V gene data show CDR1 as SGHRS and CDR2 as YFSETQ. CDR3 in amino acids: CASRGSGSSYNEQFF. CDR3 coding DNA: TGCGCCAGCCGGGGGAGCGGGAGCTCCTACAATGAGCAGTTCTTC.

As to this clone: The identical CDR3 is also encoded by other nucleotide sequences in the sample. The chain employs TRBV6-5 and TRBJ2-7; 7 nucleotides align to TRBD2. Germline CDR1 reads MNHEY; CDR2 reads SVGAGI. The CDR3 totals 13 residues. V shed 5 bases and J 2 bases; nucleotides not matched to a gene: 3. CDR3 nucleotides: TGTGCCAGCAGTCCGGGGGGAACCTACGAGCAGTACTTC. As protein: CASSPGGTYEQYF.

The rearrangement links TRBV4-1 to TRBJ2-4; the D gene is possibly TRBD1 (6 bases). With 1 base removed from V and 0 bases from J, the gap between germline ends came to 16 bases. The CDR3 consists of 18 residues. CDR1 MGHRA and CDR2 YSYEKL come from the germline V gene. The CDR3 coding sequence is TGCGCCAGCAGCCAAGCCAGGGAACAGGGCTTAGCCAAAAACATTCAGTACTTC. It specifies CASSQAREQGLAKNIQYF.

This chain connects TRBV24-1 to TRBJ2-1; D unclear. The CDR3 is 16 residues long. Trimming pared 3 bases from V and 5 bases from J, leaving 16 bases between. Germline V gene lookup returns CDR1 KGHDR and CDR2 SFDVKD. CDR3 DNA sequence: TGTGCCACCAGTGATGGGCTCAGTAACGCCCACAATGAGCAGTTCTTC. This codes for CATSDGLSNAHNEQFF.

V and J are TRBV2 and TRBJ1-2, with D perhaps TRBD1 (6 bases). The V end lost 7 bases, the J end lost 4 bases, and 19 bases lay between the germline ends. The germline V gene encodes CDR1 SNHLY and CDR2 FYNNEI. This CDR3 is 15 amino acids long. The CDR3 sequence is CASTGLGGASYGYTF. The CDR3, as DNA: TGTGCCAGCACCGGGCTCGGGGGGGCGAGCTATGGCTACACCTTC. The variable domain in full, completed from reference TRBV2 and TRBJ1-2, reads EPEVTQTPSHQVTQMGQEVILRCVPISNHLYFYWYRQILGQKVEFLVSFYNNEISEKSEIFDDQFSVERPDGSNFTLKIRSTKLEDSAMYFCASTGLGGASYGYTFGSGTRLTVV.

The table lists this clone with a few counts. The chain has TRBV4-1 and TRBJ1-4; D is perhaps TRBD1 (6 bases). Trimming cost V 4 bases and J 7 bases, with 16 bases left between them. The germline gives CDR1 MGHRA, CDR2 YSYEKL. The CDR3 contains 15 residues. CDR3 nucleotides: TGCGCCAGCAGCCGAGGAGAGGGGGGGTCTGAAAAACTGTTTTTT. Protein product: CASSRGEGGSEKLFF.

This chain uses TRBV19 with TRBJ1-4; D remains unclear. V lost 2 bases to trimming and J lost 5 bases, with 6 bases between them. The CDR3 has 13 amino acids. Germline V gene sequence: CDR1 LNHDA, CDR2 SQIVND (reference sequence). The CDR3 region has the DNA TGTGCCAGTAGTATAAGCCTGAATGAAAAACTGTTTTTT. Translating gives CASSISLNEKLFF.

This chain links TRBV5-1 with TRBJ2-3; perhaps TRBD1 as D (6 bases). The CDR3 covers 17 residues. The germline CDR1 and CDR2 sequences are SGHRS and YFSETQ. V lost 4 bases and J 3 bases, leaving 21 bases between the germline ends. CDR3 protein: CASSLRSTGITTDTQYF. CDR3 nucleotides: TGCGCCAGCAGCCTTAGATCTACAGGGATTACGACAGATACGCAGTATTTT.

The chain links TRBV7-9 to TRBJ2-1, with D possibly matching TRBD2 (6 bases). Germline V lookup: CDR1 SEHNR, CDR2 FQNEAQ (reference sequence). The V and J ends lost 7 bases and 2 bases respectively, with 9 bases between them. The CDR3 runs to 13 residues. The CDR3 here is CASKERAYNEQFF. The CDR3 bases are TGTGCCAGCAAGGAGCGGGCCTACAATGAGCAGTTCTTC.

CDR3 DNA sequence: TGTGCCAGCAGTATAGCGGGGATCTCCTACGAGCAGTACTTC. Translation: CASSIAGISYEQYF. V gene TRBV2 combines with J gene TRBJ2-7, with 8 nucleotides matching TRBD2. The V segment lost 5 bases and the J segment 0 bases; nucleotides outside the gene matches: 3. The CDR3 covers 14 residues. Looked up from germline, CDR1 is SNHLY and CDR2 is FYNNEI. Drawing the rest from reference TRBV2 and TRBJ2-7, the complete variable domain is EPEVTQTPSHQVTQMGQEVILRCVPISNHLYFYWYRQILGQKVEFLVSFYNNEISEKSEIFDDQFSVERPDGSNFTLKIRSTKLEDSAMYFCASSIAGISYEQYFGPGTRLTVT.